This T cell receptor beta chain was recovered during a study of blood T cell repertoires in COVID-19. TCRdb's copy holds only in-frame clones and misses some; the assay was immunoSEQ multiplex PCR. The table has over 150,000 clones, more than 80% seen once. This clone occurred a few times. This clonotype was obtained from a man aged 45-65 years with acute or convalescent COVID-19. Sequenced material: peripheral blood.

The DNA of the CDR3 is TGCGCCAGCAGCCAAGATGCCTGGGACAGCCCAAATTCACCCCTCCACTTT. Protein: CASSQDAWDSPNSPLHF. This chain uses TRBV4-1 with TRBJ1-6; 7 bases are shared with TRBD1. This CDR3 region has 17 residues. Germline lookup yields CDR1 MGHRA and CDR2 YSYEKL. After removal of 0 bases from V and 7 bases from J, the junction contained 9 bases not matched to a gene.